The TCR beta chain under discussion was sequenced for a study of graft-versus-host responses after intestinal transplantation. For the study at large: Induction with anti-thymocyte globulin, then tacrolimus and steroids for roughly 3 years, was given to all recipients. General observations from the study: Those patients showing graft-donor T cell macrochimerism displayed high graft-versus-host to host-versus-graft clonal ratios in allografts. In recipient marrow, GvH clones were found, and some appeared first in ileum or blood.

This clone came up once. What it binds is not known. This CDR3 spans 15 amino acids. Germline CDR1 MNHEY, CDR2 SMNVEV (reference sequence). After removal of 6 bases from V and 4 bases from J, the junction contained 6 bases not matched to a gene. Profiled with immunoSEQ multiplex PCR; TCRdb holds only in-frame clones, not every one. The sample carries about 64,000 clones, more than 85% recorded once. Specimen: unstimulated CD8+ T cells sorted from spleen or lymph node cells, collected before transplant. The chain combines TRBV27 with TRBJ2-7, with 13 bases matching TRBD2. The receptor's source is a human donor who was the organ donor for an intestinal transplant. CDR3 bases: TGTGCCAGCAGCCCCGGACTAGCGGGGGCTTACGAGCAGTACTTC. It translates to CASSPGLAGAYEQYF.